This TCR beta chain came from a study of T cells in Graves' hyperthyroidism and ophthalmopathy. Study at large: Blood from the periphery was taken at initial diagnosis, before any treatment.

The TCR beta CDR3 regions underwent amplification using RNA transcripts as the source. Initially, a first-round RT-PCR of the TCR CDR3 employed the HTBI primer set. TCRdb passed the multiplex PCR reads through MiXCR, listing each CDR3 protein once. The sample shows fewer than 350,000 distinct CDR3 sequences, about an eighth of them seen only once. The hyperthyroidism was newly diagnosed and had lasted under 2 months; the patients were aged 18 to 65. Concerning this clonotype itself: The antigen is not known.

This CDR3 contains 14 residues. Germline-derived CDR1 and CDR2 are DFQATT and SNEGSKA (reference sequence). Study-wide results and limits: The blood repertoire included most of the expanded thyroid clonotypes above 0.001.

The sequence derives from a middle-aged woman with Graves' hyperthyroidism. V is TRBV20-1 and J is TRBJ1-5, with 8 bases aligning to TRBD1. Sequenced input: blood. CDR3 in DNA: TGCAGCGCCGTCCCGGGACAGGAGAATCAGCCCCAGCATTTT. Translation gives CSAVPGQENQPQHF.